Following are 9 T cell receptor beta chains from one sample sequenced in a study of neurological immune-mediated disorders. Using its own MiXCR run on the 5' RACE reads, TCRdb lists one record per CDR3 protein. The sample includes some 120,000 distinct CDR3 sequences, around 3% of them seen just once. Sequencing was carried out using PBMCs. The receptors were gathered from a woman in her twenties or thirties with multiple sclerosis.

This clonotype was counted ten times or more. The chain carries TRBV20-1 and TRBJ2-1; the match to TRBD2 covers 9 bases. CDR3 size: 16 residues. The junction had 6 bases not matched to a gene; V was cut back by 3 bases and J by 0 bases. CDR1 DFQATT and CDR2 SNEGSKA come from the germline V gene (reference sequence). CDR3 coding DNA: TGCAGTGCTAGCCTAGCGGGGACGAGCTCCTACAATGAGCAGTTCTTC. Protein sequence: CSASLAGTSSYNEQFF.

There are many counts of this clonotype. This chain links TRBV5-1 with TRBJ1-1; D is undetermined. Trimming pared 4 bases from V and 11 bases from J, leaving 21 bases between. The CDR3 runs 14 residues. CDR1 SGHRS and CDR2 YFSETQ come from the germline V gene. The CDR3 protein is CASSLSLAEGNAFF. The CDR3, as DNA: TGCGCCAGCAGCCTGAGCCTTGCGGAGGGCAACGCTTTCTTT. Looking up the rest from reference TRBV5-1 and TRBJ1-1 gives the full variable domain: KAGVTQTPRYLIKTRGQQVTLSCSPISGHRSVSWYQQTPGQGLQFLFEYFSETQRNKGNFPGRFSGRQFSNSRSEMNVSTLELGDSALYLCASSLSLAEGNAFFGQGTRLTVV.

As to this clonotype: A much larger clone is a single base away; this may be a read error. For the CDR3, the DNA is TGCGCCAGCAGCTTGAGAAAAGGGAAGACTGAAGCTTTCTTT. It codes for CASSLRKGKTEAFF. The gene calls are TRBV5-1 and TRBJ1-1; D gene uncertain. V gave up 1 base and J gave up 5 bases, with 12 bases separating them. This CDR3 contains 14 residues. Germline values: CDR1 SGHRS, CDR2 YFSETQ.

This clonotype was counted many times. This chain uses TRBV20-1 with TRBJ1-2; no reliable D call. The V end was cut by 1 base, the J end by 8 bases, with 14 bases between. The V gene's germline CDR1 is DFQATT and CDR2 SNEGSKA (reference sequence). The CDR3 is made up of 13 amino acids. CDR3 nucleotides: TGCAGTGCTAGAGGTTCCAAGGCAGAAGGCTACACCTTC. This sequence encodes CSARGSKAEGYTF.

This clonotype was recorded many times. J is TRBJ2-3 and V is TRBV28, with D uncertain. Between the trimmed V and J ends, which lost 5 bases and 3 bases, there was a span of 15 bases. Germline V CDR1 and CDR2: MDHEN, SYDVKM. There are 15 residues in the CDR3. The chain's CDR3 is CASSNLSWETDTQYF. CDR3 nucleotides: TGTGCCAGCAGTAACTTGTCTTGGGAAACAGATACGCAGTATTTT.

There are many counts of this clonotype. CDR3 amino acids: CASSPPRERTYNEQFF. The CDR3, as DNA: TGTGCCAGCAGCCCCCCCCGGGAGCGAACCTACAATGAGCAGTTCTTC. The chain carries TRBV9 and TRBJ2-1, with D possibly matching TRBD2 (6 bases). The germline V and J ends were trimmed by 4 bases and 2 bases, with 16 bases remaining between them. The CDR3 has 16 amino acids. Looked up from germline, CDR1 is SGDLS and CDR2 is YYNGEE.

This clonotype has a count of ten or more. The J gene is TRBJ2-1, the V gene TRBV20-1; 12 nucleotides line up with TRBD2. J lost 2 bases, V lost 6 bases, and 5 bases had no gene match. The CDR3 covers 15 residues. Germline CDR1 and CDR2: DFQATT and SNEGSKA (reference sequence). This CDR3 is CSAPRLAGAYNEQFF. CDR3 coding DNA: TGCAGTGCGCCCCGACTAGCGGGAGCCTACAATGAGCAGTTCTTC.

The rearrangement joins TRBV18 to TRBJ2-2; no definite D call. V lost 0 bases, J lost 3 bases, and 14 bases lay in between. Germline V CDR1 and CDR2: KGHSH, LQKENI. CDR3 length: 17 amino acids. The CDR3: CASSPPSLRADTGELFF. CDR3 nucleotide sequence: TGTGCCAGCTCACCACCGAGCCTAAGGGCGGACACCGGGGAGCTGTTTTTT.

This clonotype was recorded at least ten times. The CDR3 bases are TGTGCCAGCAGCTTCCGACAGCGAGGAGGCCCGAACACCGGGGAGCTGTTTTTT. Encoded protein: CASSFRQRGGPNTGELFF. This rearrangement joins TRBV7-8 to TRBJ2-2, with D possibly being TRBD1 or TRBD2 (5 bases each). The length of the CDR3 is 18 residues. Trimming cost V 3 bases and J 0 bases, with 17 bases left between them. The germline gives CDR1 SGHVS, CDR2 FQNEAQ.